This entry lists 20 T cell receptor beta chains sequenced from one sample in a study of B cell selection in AIRE deficiency (dated by TCRdb to the late 2010s). Regulatory T cells were sorted as CD4+CD25hiCD127low/negative cells. Library preparation employed the immunoSEQ multiplex PCR assay. Not all clones reach the TCRdb copy of this immuneACCESS table, which keeps in-frame sequences only. Checked studies attribute under half of the gap to unresolved V genes and leave the rest unexplained. For this sample there are roughly 26,000 clones; around 93% appear just once. Around 1.2% of the sample is taken by the ten largest. The specimen was CD4+CD25+ Tregs sorted from PBMCs. These receptors were collected from a human donor in good health.

This clone has only one observation. The CDR3 nucleotides are TGTGCCAGTAGTATAGAAGGCGGGGGCGCCTACGAGCAGTACTTC. It codes for CASSIEGGGAYEQYF. This rearrangement joins TRBV19 to TRBJ2-7; maybe TRBD2 (7 bases). Germline CDR1 LNHDA, CDR2 SQIVND (reference sequence). V lost 0 bases and J 2 bases, leaving 11 bases between the germline ends. This CDR3 is built from 15 residues.

The V call is TRBV5-5, the J call TRBJ2-1; D ambiguous. Germline CDR1 is SGHKS and CDR2 is YYEKEE (reference sequence). The CDR3 is 14 amino acids. V was shortened by 0 bases and J by 2 bases, with 6 bases between the two germline ends. The CDR3 loop is CASSLADTYNEQFF. The CDR3 nucleotides are TGTGCCAGCAGCTTGGCCGACACCTACAATGAGCAGTTCTTC.

This sequence joins TRBV6-6 and TRBJ1-1; tentative D call: TRBD1 (6 bases). The germline V and J ends were trimmed by 7 bases and 1 base, with 16 bases remaining between them. The V gene's germline CDR1 is MNHNY and CDR2 SVGAGI (reference sequence). CDR3 length: 15 amino acids. CDR3 residues: CASTDGGARNTEAFF. The CDR3, as DNA: TGTGCCAGCACTGACGGGGGGGCAAGGAACACTGAAGCTTTCTTT.

The rearrangement uses TRBV23-1 and TRBJ1-2, with 8 bases that match TRBD1. TRBV23-1 is an open reading frame, and its role is uncertain. V shed 5 bases, J shed 4 bases, and the junction held 15 bases outside the gene matches. The CDR3 extends over 17 amino acids. DNA of the CDR3: TGCGCCAGCAGTTGGACAGGGCGACTTAGAAAGGGCTATGGCTACACCTTC. It is translated as CASSWTGRLRKGYGYTF.

This clone was detected only once. The chain has TRBV7-6 and TRBJ2-2, with D hard to call. Trimming took 5 bases from V and 6 from J, leaving 10 bases between them. Germline CDR1 SGHVS, CDR2 FNYEAQ. This CDR3 has 13 residues. This chain's CDR3 is CASSHERAGELFF. CDR3 DNA sequence: TGTGCCAGCAGCCACGAACGGGCCGGGGAGCTGTTTTTT.

The genes are TRBV19 and TRBJ2-1; 8 nucleotides line up with TRBD2. The trim removed 3 bases at V and 12 bases at J, leaving 10 bases unmatched. CDR3 size: 14 residues. The germline gives CDR1 LNHDA, CDR2 SQIVND (reference sequence). The CDR3 DNA reads as TGTGCCAGTAGTATTCCCCTCCCGGGGGGGCTGCAGTTCTTC. Protein sequence: CASSIPLPGGLQFF.

The chain is built from TRBV11-2 and TRBJ2-2; either TRBD1 or TRBD2 may supply D (5 bases each). The germline V gene encodes CDR1 SGHAT and CDR2 FQNNGV. V lost 5 bases, J lost 5 bases, and 18 bases lay in between. CDR3 length: 16 residues. CDR3 DNA: TGTGCCAGCAGCCCAGCCGGGACCCTAAGAACCGGGGAGCTGTTTTTT. This translates into CASSPAGTLRTGELFF.

V gene TRBV21-1 combines with J gene TRBJ1-5; TRBD1 is the table's D call, not checked against the DNA. TRBV21-1 has pseudogene status. The CDR3 sequence is 17 residues long. The CDR3 nucleotides are TGTGCCAGCAGCAAAGTGGGGACAGGGAGAGTCATTCAGCCCCAGCATTTT. It is translated as CASSKVGTGRVIQPQHF.

This chain joins TRBV5-4 and TRBJ1-5, with D hard to call. Germline CDR1 SGHNT, CDR2 YYREEE (reference sequence). V lost 0 bases to trimming and J lost 6 bases, with 13 bases between them. This CDR3 is built from 15 residues. CDR3 region: CASSLDGEGRQPQHF. Here the CDR3 DNA reads TGTGCCAGCAGCTTGGATGGGGAGGGTCGTCAGCCCCAGCATTTT.

This rearrangement joins TRBV6-5 to TRBJ1-3; D is unclear. Germline V lookup: CDR1 MNHEY, CDR2 SVGAGI. Trimming removed 5 bases at V and 4 bases at J, with 9 bases between. This CDR3 spans 13 amino acids. CDR3 region: CASSAPGGNTIYF. CDR3 sequence (DNA): TGTGCCAGCAGTGCCCCCGGGGGAAACACCATATATTTT.

This chain joins TRBV19 and TRBJ1-6; possibly TRBD1 for D (6 bases). The CDR3 covers 16 residues. From germline, CDR1 is LNHDA and CDR2 SQIVND (reference sequence). V was cut by 3 bases and J by 8 bases, with 17 bases left in between. CDR3 sequence (DNA): TGTGCCAGTAGTATCCGCGTCGGGGGGGCCTATTCACCCCTCCACTTT. It codes for CASSIRVGGAYSPLHF.

V is TRBV10-2 and J is TRBJ2-3, with a possible D match to TRBD2 (6 bases). Trimming shortened V by 3 bases and J by 4 bases, and 14 bases separated the two germline ends. The CDR3 loop spans 15 amino acids. Germline loops: CDR1 WSHSY, CDR2 SAAADI. CDR3 sequence: CASSDGGVGADTQYF. CDR3 in DNA: TGCGCCAGCAGTGACGGCGGGGTTGGGGCAGATACGCAGTATTTT.

This chain joins TRBV5-6 and TRBJ2-7, with D perhaps TRBD2 (6 bases). CDR3 length: 13 amino acids. Germline assignment: CDR1 SGHDT and CDR2 YYEEEE. Between the trimmed V and J ends, which lost 3 bases and 3 bases, there was a span of 10 bases. Written as DNA, the CDR3 is TGTGCCAGCAGCTCGGGACTTTACTACGAGCAGTACTTC. Its translation is CASSSGLYYEQYF.

The V gene is TRBV11-1, the J gene TRBJ1-1; D possibly corresponds to TRBD1 (6 bases). Germline CDR1 reads SGHAT; CDR2 reads FQDESV (reference sequence). This CDR3 is built from 17 residues. V shed 4 bases and J shed 0 bases, with 18 bases lying between them. The CDR3 spells CASSSLGAGALNTEAFF. The CDR3 DNA is TGTGCCAGCAGCTCCCTGGGGGCAGGGGCCCTGAACACTGAAGCTTTCTTT.

This chain joins TRBV7-7 and TRBJ2-1; the D gene is possibly TRBD2 (5 bases). Germline V CDR1 and CDR2: SSHAT, FNYEAQ (reference sequence). CDR3 size: 16 residues. V was cut by 2 bases and J by 1 base, with 12 bases left in between. The CDR3 DNA reads as TGTGCCAGCAGCTTACTCGGGGTCTCTTCCTACAATGAGCAGTTCTTC. It translates to CASSLLGVSSYNEQFF.

This clone was detected once. The chain uses TRBV23-1 and TRBJ1-1; tentative D call: TRBD1 (6 bases). TRBV23-1 is an ORF; its function is uncertain. The CDR3 length is 15 residues. With 0 bases removed from V and 1 base from J, the gap between germline ends came to 9 bases. The CDR3 nucleotides are TGCGCCAGCAGTCAATCCCAGGGGACGAACACTGAAGCTTTCTTT. This sequence encodes CASSQSQGTNTEAFF.

The CDR3 region has the DNA TGTGCCAGCAGCGAGGGGCTAGTCTCCTACAATGAGCAGTTCTTC. It encodes CASSEGLVSYNEQFF. This sequence joins TRBV6-1 and TRBJ2-1; possibly TRBD1 or TRBD2 for D (5 bases each). The ends were cut back, 6 bases at V and 0 bases at J, with 12 bases in the middle. Germline V gene lookup returns CDR1 MNHNS and CDR2 SASEGT. The CDR3 spans 15 residues.

The CDR3 DNA follows: TGTGCCAGCAGCGTAGATTCCGGGGCTCAGCCCCAGCATTTT. This translates into CASSVDSGAQPQHF. The genes are TRBV9 and TRBJ1-5; D is possibly TRBD1 (5 bases). Trimming left V 0 bases short and J 6 bases short, with 10 bases between. The CDR3 has 14 residues. Germline loops: CDR1 SGDLS, CDR2 YYNGEE. Full variable domain (missing parts from reference TRBV9 and TRBJ1-5): DSGVTQTPKHLITATGQRVTLRCSPRSGDLSVYWYQQSLDQGLQFLIQYYNGEERAKGNILERFSAQQFPDLHSELNLSSLELGDSALYFCASSVDSGAQPQHFGDGTRLSIL.

J is TRBJ2-7 and V is TRBV19; D unclear. Trimming pared 1 base from V and 3 bases from J, leaving 7 bases between. The germline gives CDR1 LNHDA, CDR2 SQIVND (reference sequence). The CDR3 is 13 residues long. This chain's CDR3 is CASSIGKSYEQYF. The CDR3, as DNA: TGTGCCAGTAGTATAGGGAAAAGCTACGAGCAGTACTTC. The full variable domain, completed using reference TRBV19 and TRBJ2-7, is DGGITQSPKYLFRKEGQNVTLSCEQNLNHDAMYWYRQDPGQGLRLIYYSQIVNDFQKGDIAEGYSVSREKKESFPLTVTSAQKNPTAFYLCASSIGKSYEQYFGPGTRLTVT.

As to this clone: An end of the junction does not agree with germline; a read error may underlie this. The chain is built from TRBV13 and TRBJ2-7, with TRBD2 identical over 11 bases. There are 14 residues in the CDR3. Germline V gene sequence: CDR1 PRHDT, CDR2 FYEKMQ (reference sequence). CDR3: CASSLSTSGGAVFF. CDR3 bases: TGTGCCAGCAGCTTATCTACTAGCGGGGGTGCCGTCTTCTTC.